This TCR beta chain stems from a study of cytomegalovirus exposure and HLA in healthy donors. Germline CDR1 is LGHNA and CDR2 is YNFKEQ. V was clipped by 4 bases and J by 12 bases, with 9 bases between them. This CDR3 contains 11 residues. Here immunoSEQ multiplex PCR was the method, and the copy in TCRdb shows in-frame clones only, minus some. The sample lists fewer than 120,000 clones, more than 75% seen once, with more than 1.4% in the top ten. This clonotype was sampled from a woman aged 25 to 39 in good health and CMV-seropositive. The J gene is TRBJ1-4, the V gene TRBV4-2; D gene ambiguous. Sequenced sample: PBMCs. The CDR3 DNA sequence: TGTGCCAGCAGCCCGGGTGTGCAACTGTTTTTT. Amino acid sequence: CASSPGVQLFF.